This TCR beta chain was profiled in a study of blood T cell repertoires in COVID-19. The repertoire was sequenced with immunoSEQ multiplex PCR; TCRdb's copy has only in-frame clones and lacks some. The table includes over 250,000 clones, roughly 90% detected once. Germline trimming cut 3 bases from V and 3 bases from J; bases unmatched to any gene: 7. CDR1 is SGDLS, CDR2 YYNGEE, per germline. This CDR3 contains 18 residues. Sequencing was performed on PBMCs or T cells enriched from blood (not recorded which). The rearrangement links TRBV9 to TRBJ2-1; 15 bases line up with TRBD2. This TCR derives from a woman aged 25-40 years who had recovered from COVID-19. The CDR3 sequence is CASSAPGTSGRNYNEQFF. The CDR3 DNA is TGTGCCAGCAGCGCCCCCGGGACTAGCGGGAGGAACTACAATGAGCAGTTCTTC.